This is a list of T cell receptor beta chains from one sample in a study of blood T cells in healthy people across ages. From the 5' RACE reads, TCRdb called clonotypes with MiXCR, one entry per CDR3 protein. The repertoire consists of about 1,400,000 distinct CDR3 sequences, with around 59% occurring once and the leading ten covering 6.5% to 8.5%. Sequenced sample: blood. These receptors were obtained from a man between 18 and 35 years old in good health. The CDR3 runs from the conserved cysteine through the conserved F or W. Clone size is given for some rows only: seen once, a few or many times, or a class if the clone is expanded.

clone_size: .
j_call: TRBJ1-2
v_call: TRBV5-1
cdr3_aa: CASSSRSPIYGYTF

clone_size: many
j_call: TRBJ2-7
v_call: TRBV4-1
cdr3_aa: CASRPGESYEQYF

clone_size: .
j_call: TRBJ2-2
v_call: TRBV6-2/TRBV6-3
cdr3_aa: CASSSFPGELFF

clone_size: .
j_call: TRBJ2-1
v_call: TRBV13
cdr3_aa: CASSLEAGGPVNEQFF

clone_size: .
j_call: TRBJ2-3
v_call: TRBV29-1
cdr3_aa: CSVIPGQGLDTQYF

clone_size: .
j_call: .
v_call: TRBV6-6
cdr3_aa: CASSRTTGTGETYEQYF

clone_size: .
j_call: TRBJ2-1
v_call: TRBV20-1
cdr3_aa: CSASVVQGIYNEQFF

clone_size: .
j_call: TRBJ1-5
v_call: TRBV20-1
cdr3_aa: CSADRPNGPQHF

clone_size: .
j_call: .
v_call: TRBV6-2/TRBV6-3
cdr3_aa: CASRFRGLWETQYF

clone_size: few
j_call: TRBJ1-2
v_call: TRBV29-1
cdr3_aa: CSVGTGPRGAYGYTF

clone_size: .
j_call: TRBJ2-7
v_call: TRBV25-1
cdr3_aa: CASSPWQSYEQYF

clone_size: .
j_call: TRBJ1-1
v_call: TRBV6-2/TRBV6-3
cdr3_aa: CASSPQGGWTEAFF